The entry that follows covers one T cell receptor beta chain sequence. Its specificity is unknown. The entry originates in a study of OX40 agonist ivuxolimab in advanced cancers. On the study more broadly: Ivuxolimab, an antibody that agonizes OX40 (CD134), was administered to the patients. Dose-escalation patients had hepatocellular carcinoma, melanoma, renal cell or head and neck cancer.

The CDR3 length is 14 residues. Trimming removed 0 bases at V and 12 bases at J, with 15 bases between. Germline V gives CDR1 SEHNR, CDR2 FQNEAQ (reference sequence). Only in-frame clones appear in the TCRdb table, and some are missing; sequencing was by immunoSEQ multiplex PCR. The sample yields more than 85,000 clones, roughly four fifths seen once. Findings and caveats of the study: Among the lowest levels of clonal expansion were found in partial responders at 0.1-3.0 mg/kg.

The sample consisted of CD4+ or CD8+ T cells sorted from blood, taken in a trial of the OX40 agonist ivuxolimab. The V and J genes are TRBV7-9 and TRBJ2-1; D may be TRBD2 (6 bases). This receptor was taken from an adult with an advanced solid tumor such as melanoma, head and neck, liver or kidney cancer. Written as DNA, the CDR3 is TGTGCCAGCAGCTTAGCCGGGGGTTTTTCTAGGCAGTTCTTC. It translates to CASSLAGGFSRQFF.